This TCR beta chain was identified in a study of radiotherapy plus CTLA-4 blockade in lung cancer. Profiled with immunoSEQ multiplex PCR; TCRdb holds only in-frame clones, not every one. The table records approximately 52,000 clones, around 79% of them present only once. Trimming at V came to 6 bases and at J to 6 bases, leaving 9 bases not matched to a gene. The CDR3 is 16 residues long. Germline-derived CDR1 and CDR2 are LGHNT and FRNRAP. Study-level findings and limits: Alongside interferon-beta, early blood T cell clone dynamics were reportedly the best predictor of response. TCR clones of tumor origin grew in blood after radiotherapy plus ipilimumab.

With regard to this clone: What it recognizes is unknown.

The receptor's source is a human donor with non-small cell lung cancer who had a complete response to radiotherapy plus ipilimumab. The chain recombines TRBV12-5 with TRBJ1-5, with 12 bases aligning to TRBD1. Source: peripheral blood, taken from a patient treated with radiotherapy plus ipilimumab. DNA for the CDR3: TGTGCTAGTGGGGACCCGGGACAGGGGGCAACTCAGCCCCAGCATTTT. It encodes CASGDPGQGATQPQHF.